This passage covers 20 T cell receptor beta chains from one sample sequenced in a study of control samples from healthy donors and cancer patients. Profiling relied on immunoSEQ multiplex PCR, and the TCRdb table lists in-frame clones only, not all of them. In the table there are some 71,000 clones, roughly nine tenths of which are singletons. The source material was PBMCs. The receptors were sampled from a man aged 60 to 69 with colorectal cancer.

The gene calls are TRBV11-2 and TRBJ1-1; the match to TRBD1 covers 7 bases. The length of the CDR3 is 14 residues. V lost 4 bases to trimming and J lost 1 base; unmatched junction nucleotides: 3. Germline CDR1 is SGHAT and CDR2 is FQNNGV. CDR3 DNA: TGTGCCAGCAGCTCGGGGACAGAGAACACTGAAGCTTTCTTT. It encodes CASSSGTENTEAFF.

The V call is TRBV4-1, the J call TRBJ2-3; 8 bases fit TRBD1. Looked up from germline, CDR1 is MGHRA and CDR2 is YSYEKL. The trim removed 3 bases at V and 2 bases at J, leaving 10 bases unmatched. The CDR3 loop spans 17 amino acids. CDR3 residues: CASSQANQGAYTDTQYF. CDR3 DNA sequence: TGCGCCAGCAGCCAGGCTAACCAGGGGGCGTACACAGATACGCAGTATTTT.

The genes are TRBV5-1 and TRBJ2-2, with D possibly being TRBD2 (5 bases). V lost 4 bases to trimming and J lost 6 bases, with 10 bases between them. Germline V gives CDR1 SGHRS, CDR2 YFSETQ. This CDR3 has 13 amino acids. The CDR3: CASSPPGAGELFF. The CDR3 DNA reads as TGCGCCAGCAGCCCCCCCGGGGCCGGGGAGCTGTTTTTT.

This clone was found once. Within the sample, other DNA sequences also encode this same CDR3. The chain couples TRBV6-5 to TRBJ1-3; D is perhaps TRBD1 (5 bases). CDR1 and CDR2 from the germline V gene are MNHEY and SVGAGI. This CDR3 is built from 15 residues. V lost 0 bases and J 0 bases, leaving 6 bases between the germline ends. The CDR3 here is CASSYSGLSGNTIYF. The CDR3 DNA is TGTGCCAGCAGTTACTCGGGGCTCTCTGGAAACACCATATATTTT.

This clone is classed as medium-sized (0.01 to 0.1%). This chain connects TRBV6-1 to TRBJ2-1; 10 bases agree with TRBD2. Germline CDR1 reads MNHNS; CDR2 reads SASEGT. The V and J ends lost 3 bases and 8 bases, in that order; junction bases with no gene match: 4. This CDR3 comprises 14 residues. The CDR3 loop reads CASSDSAGGDEQFF. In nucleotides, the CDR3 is TGTGCCAGCAGTGATTCAGCGGGGGGGGATGAGCAGTTCTTC.

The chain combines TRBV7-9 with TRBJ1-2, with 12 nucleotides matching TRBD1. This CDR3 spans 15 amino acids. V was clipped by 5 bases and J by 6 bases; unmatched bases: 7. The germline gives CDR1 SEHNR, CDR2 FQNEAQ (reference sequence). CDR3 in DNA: TGTGCCAGCAGCCCTGGGACAGGGGGCAATAATGGCTACACCTTC. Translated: CASSPGTGGNNGYTF.

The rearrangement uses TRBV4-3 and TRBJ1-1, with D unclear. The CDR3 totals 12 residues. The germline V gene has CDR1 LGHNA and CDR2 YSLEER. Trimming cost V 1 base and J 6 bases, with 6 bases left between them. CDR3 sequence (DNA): TGCGCCAGCAGCCAAGGTCCGGCTGAAGCTTTCTTT. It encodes CASSQGPAEAFF.

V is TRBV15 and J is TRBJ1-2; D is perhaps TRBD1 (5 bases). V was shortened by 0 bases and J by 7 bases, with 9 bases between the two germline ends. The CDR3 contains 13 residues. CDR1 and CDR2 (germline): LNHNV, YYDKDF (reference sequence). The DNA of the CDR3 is TGTGCCACCAGCAGAGAGGGGGTGGGTGGCTACACCTTC. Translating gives CATSREGVGGYTF. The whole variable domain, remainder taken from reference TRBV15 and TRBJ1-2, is DAMVIQNPRYQVTQFGKPVTLSCSQTLNHNVMYWYQQKSSQAPKLLFHYYDKDFNNEADTPDNFQSRRPNTSFCFLDIRSPGLGDTAMYLCATSREGVGGYTFGSGTRLTVV.

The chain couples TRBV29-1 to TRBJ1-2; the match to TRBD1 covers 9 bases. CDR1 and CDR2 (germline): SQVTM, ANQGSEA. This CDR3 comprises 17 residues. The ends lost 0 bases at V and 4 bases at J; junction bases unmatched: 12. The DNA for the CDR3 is TGCAGCGTTGAAGACACCGGGACAGGGAGACCCATCTATGGCTACACCTTC. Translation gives CSVEDTGTGRPIYGYTF.

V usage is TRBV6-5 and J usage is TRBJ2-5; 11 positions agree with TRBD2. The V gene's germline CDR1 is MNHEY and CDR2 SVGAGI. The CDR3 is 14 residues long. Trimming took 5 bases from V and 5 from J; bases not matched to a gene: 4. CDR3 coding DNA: TGTGCCAGCAGTCTAGCGGGGGGAGTGGAGACCCAGTACTTC. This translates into CASSLAGGVETQYF.

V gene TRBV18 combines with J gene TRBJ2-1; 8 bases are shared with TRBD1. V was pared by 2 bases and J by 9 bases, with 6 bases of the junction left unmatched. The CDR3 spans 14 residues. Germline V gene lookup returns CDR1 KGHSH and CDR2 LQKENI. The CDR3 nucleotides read TGTGCCAGCTCACCATCGGACAGGGTGGGTGAGCAGTTCTTC. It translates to CASSPSDRVGEQFF.

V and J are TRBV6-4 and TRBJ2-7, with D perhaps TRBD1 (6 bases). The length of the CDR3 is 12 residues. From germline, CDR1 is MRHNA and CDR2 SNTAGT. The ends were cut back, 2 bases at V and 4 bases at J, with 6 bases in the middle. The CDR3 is CASSDRGYEQYF. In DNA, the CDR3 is TGTGCCAGCAGTGACAGGGGGTACGAGCAGTACTTC.

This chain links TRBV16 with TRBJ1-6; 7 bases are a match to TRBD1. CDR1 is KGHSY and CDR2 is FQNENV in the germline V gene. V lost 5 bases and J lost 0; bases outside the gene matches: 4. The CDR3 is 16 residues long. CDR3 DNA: TGTGCCAGCAGCAGCCGACAGGGCTCCTATAATTCACCCCTCCACTTT. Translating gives CASSSRQGSYNSPLHF.

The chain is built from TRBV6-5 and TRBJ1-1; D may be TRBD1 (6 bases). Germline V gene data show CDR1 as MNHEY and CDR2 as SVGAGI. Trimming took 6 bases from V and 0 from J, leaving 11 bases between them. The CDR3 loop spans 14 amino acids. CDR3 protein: CASRYRVLNTEAFF. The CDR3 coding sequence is TGTGCCAGCAGGTACAGGGTACTGAACACTGAAGCTTTCTTT.

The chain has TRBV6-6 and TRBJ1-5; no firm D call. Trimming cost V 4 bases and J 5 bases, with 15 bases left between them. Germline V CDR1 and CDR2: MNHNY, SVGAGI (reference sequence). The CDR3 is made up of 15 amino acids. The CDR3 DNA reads TGTGCCAGCAGTTTGGTCAAACTGGGCCATCAGCCCCAGCATTTT. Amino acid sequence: CASSLVKLGHQPQHF.

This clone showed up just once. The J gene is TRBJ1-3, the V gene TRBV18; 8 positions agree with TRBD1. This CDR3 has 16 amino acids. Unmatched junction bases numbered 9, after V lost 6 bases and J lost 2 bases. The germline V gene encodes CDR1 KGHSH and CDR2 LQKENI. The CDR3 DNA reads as TGTGCCAGCTCCGCCTTGGGACAGGTCACTGGAAACACCATATATTTT. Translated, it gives CASSALGQVTGNTIYF.

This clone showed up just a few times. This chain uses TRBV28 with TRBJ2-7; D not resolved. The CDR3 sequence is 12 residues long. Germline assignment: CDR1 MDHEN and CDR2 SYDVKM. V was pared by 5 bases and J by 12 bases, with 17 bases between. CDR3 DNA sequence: TGTGCCAGCAGTCGGAGTAATATTGGCACGTACTTC. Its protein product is CASSRSNIGTYF.

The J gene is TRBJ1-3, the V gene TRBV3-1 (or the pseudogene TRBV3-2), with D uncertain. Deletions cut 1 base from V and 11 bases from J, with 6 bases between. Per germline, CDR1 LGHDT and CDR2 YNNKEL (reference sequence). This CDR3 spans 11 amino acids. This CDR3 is CASSQADAIYF. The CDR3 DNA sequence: TGTGCCAGCAGCCAAGCCGATGCCATATATTTT.

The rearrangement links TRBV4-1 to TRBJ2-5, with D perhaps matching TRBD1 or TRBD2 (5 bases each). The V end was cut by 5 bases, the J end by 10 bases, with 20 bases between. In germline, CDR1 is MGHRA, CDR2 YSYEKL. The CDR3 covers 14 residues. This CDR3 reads CASSLGQATGDQYF. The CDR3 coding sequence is TGCGCCAGCAGCTTGGGGCAGGCAACCGGGGACCAGTACTTC.

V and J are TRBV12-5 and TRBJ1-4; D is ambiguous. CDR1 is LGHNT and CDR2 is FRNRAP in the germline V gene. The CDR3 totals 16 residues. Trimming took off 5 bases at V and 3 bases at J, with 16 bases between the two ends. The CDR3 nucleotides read TGTGCTAGTGGTCTCGTCCCCCGGGGTCCTAATGAAAAACTGTTTTTT. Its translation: CASGLVPRGPNEKLFF. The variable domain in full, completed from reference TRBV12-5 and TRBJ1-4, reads DARVTQTPRHKVTEMGQEVTMRCQPILGHNTVFWYRQTMMQGLELLAYFRNRAPLDDSGMPKDRFSAEMPDATLATLKIQPSEPRDSAVYFCASGLVPRGPNEKLFFGSGTQLSVL.